This T cell receptor beta chain was sequenced for a study of blood T cell repertoires in COVID-19. The V end lost 5 bases, the J end lost 4 bases, and 21 bases lay between the germline ends. The CDR3 runs 16 residues. In germline, CDR1 is SGHRS, CDR2 YFSETQ. Original processing methods: The assay estimated nucleated cells by amplifying reference gene primers. Clones were read by immunoSEQ multiplex PCR, and TCRdb kept only the in-frame ones, dropping some. V and J calls and clone size are as listed in that table; D and trimming were resolved from the DNA. The sample includes about 190,000 clones, roughly 80% of them seen just once.

The rearrangement joins TRBV5-1 to TRBJ2-5; tentative D call: TRBD1 (5 bases). The sample taken for sequencing was peripheral blood. The clonotype comes from a middle-aged man who had recovered from COVID-19. The DNA of the CDR3 is TGCGCCAGCAGGAGGTCAAGTTGGGGAAGGGGAGAGACCCAGTACTTC. It specifies CASRRSSWGRGETQYF.